This T cell receptor (beta chain) was recovered during a study of early T cells in non-severe SARS-CoV-2 infection. Points from the study as a whole: There was a bias toward anti-spike CD8 responses in VDJdb matching, which missed private and CD4 specificities.

As concerns this clonotype: The target antigen is unknown.

Molecules of cDNA were individually given unique molecular identifiers that were attached to them. TCRdb re-derived calls from the 5' RACE reads in MiXCR, one entry per CDR3 protein. The sample carries 100,000 to 140,000 distinct CDR3 sequences, 11% recorded once. Sequenced material: whole blood. The sequence was obtained from an adult who was a healthcare worker with PCR-confirmed SARS-CoV-2 infection or an uninfected control (not recorded which).

CDR3 loop: CASTWGGLQPQHF. The CDR3 region has the DNA TGTGCCAGCACCTGGGGGGGACTTCAGCCCCAGCATTTT. The chain carries TRBV28 and TRBJ1-5; D may be TRBD1 (5 bases). Germline V gene data show CDR1 as MDHEN and CDR2 as SYDVKM. The CDR3 has 13 residues. V shed 7 bases and J shed 6 bases, with 13 bases lying between them.